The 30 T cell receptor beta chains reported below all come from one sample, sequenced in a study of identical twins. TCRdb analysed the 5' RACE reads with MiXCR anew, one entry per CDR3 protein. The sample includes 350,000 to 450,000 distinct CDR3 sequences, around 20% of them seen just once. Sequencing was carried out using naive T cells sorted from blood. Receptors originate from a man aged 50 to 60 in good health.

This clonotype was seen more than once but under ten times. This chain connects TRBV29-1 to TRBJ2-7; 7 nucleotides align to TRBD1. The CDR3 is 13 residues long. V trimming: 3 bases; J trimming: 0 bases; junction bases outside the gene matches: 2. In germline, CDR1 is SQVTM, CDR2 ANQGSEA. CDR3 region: CSVEWDSSYEQYF. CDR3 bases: TGCAGCGTTGAGTGGGACAGCTCCTACGAGCAGTACTTC.

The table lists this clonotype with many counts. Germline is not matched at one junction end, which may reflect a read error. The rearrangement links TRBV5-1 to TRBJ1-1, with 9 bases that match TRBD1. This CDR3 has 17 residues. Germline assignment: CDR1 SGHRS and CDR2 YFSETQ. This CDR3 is CASSLVGTGRLNTEAFF. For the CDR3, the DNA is TGCGCCAGCAGCTTGGTAGGGACAGGGAGGCTGAATACTGAAGCTTTCTTT.

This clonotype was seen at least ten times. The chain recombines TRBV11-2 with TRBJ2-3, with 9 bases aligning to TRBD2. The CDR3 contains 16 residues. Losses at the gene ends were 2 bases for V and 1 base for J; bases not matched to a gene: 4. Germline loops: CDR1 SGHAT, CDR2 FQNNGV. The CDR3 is CASSLLLAGRTDTQYF. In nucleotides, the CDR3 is TGTGCCAGCAGCTTACTCCTAGCGGGACGCACAGATACGCAGTATTTT.

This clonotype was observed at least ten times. The chain's CDR3 is CASRPDSSTDTQYF. CDR3 DNA: TGTGCCAGCAGACCCGACAGTAGCACAGATACGCAGTATTTT. The chain employs TRBV6-2 or TRBV6-3 and TRBJ2-3; TRBD1 is a possible D gene (5 bases). Trimming took off 6 bases at V and 0 bases at J, with 10 bases between the two ends. The germline V gene encodes CDR1 MNHEY and CDR2 SVGEGT. This CDR3 is built from 14 residues.

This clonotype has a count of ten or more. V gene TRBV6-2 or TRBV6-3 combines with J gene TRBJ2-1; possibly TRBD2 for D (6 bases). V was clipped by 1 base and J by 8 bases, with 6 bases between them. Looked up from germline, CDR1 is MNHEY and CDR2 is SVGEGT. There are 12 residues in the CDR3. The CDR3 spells CASSYWGDEQFF. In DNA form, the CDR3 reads TGTGCCAGCAGTTACTGGGGGGATGAGCAGTTCTTC.

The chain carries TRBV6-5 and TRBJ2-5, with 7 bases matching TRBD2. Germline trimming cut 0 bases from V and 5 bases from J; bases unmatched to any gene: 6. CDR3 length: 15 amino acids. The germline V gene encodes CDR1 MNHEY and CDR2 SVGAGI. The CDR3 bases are TGTGCCAGCAGTTACTCCAGCGGGACCATGGAGACCCAGTACTTC. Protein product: CASSYSSGTMETQYF.

The DNA for the CDR3 is TGTGCCAGCATTCGACTAGCGGGGGGTGCGAACACCGGGGAGCTGTTTTTT. Translating gives CASIRLAGGANTGELFF. The chain is built from TRBV6-1 and TRBJ2-2; 13 positions match TRBD2. The V gene's germline CDR1 is MNHNS and CDR2 SASEGT. V shed 7 bases, J shed 0 bases, and the junction held 5 bases outside the gene matches. There are 17 residues in the CDR3.

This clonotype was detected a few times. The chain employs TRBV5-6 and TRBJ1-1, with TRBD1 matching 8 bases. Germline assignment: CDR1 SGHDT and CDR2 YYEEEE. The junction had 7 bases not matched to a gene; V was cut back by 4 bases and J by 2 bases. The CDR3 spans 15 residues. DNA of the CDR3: TGTGCCAGCAGCCCCCTGGACAGGGATAACACTGAAGCTTTCTTT. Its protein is CASSPLDRDNTEAFF. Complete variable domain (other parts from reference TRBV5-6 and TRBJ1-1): DAGVTQSPTHLIKTRGQQVTLRCSPKSGHDTVSWYQQALGQGPQFIFQYYEEEERQRGNFPDRFSGHQFPNYSSELNVNALLLGDSALYLCASSPLDRDNTEAFFGQGTRLTVV.

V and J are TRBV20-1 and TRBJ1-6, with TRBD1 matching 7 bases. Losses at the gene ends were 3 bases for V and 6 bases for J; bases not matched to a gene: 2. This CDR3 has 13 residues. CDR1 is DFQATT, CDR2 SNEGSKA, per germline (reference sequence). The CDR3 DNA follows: TGCAGTGCTAGTTGGGACAGTAATTCACCCCTCCACTTT. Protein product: CSASWDSNSPLHF.

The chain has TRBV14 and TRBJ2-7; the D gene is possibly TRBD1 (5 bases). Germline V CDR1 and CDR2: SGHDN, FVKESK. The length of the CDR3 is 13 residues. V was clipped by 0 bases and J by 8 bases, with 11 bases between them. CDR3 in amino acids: CASSQDGQGKQYF. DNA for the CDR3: TGTGCCAGCAGCCAAGATGGGCAGGGTAAGCAGTACTTC.

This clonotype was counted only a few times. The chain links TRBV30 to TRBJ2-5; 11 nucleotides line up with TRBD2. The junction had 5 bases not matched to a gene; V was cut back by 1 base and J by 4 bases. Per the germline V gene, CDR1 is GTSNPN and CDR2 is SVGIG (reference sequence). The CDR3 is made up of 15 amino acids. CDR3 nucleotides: TGTGCCTGGAGTGGTAGCGGGGGGGCCGGAGAGACCCAGTACTTC. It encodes CAWSGSGGAGETQYF.

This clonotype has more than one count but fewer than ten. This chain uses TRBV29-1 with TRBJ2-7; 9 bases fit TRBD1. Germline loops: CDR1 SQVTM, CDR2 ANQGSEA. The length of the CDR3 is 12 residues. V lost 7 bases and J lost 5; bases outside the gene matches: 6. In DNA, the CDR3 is TGCAGCGCGGACAGGGGTTACAACGAGCAGTACTTC. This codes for CSADRGYNEQYF.

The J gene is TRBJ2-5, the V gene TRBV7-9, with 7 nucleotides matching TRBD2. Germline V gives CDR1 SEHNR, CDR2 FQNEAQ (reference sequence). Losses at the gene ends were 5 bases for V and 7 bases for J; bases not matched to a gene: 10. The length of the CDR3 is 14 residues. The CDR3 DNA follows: TGTGCCAGCAGCCCCAGTGCGGGGGATGGGACCCAGTACTTC. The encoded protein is CASSPSAGDGTQYF.

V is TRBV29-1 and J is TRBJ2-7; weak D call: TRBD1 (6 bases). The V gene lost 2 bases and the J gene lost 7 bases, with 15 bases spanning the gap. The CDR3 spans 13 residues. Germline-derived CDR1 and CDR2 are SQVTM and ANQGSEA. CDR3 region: CSVERTASREQYF. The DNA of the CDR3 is TGCAGCGTTGAACGGACAGCCTCCCGGGAGCAGTACTTC.

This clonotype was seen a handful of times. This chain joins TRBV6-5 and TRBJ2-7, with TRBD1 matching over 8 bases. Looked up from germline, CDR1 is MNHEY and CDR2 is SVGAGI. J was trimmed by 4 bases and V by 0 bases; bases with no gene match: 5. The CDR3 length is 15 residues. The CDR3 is CASSYSVDRDYEQYF. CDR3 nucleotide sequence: TGTGCCAGCAGTTACTCGGTGGACAGGGATTACGAGCAGTACTTC.

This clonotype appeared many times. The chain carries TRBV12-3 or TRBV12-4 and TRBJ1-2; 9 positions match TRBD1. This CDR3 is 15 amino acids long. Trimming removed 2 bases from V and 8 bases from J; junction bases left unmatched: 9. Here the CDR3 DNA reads TGTGCCAGCAGTTTAACAGGGACAGGGAATTTCGGCTACACCTTC. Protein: CASSLTGTGNFGYTF.

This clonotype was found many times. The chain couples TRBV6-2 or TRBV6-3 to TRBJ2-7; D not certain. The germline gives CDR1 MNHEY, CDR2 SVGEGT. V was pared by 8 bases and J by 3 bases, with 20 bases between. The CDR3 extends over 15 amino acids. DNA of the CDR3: TGTGCCAGCGGTTTAGGTGCGGCCAATTTCTACGAGCAGTACTTC. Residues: CASGLGAANFYEQYF.

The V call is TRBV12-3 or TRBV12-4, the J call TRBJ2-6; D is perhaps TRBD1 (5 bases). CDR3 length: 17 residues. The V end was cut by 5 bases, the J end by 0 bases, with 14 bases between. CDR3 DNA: TGTGCCAGCAGTCCGGAAATAGGGGTCTCTGGGGCCAACGTCCTGACTTTC. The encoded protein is CASSPEIGVSGANVLTF.

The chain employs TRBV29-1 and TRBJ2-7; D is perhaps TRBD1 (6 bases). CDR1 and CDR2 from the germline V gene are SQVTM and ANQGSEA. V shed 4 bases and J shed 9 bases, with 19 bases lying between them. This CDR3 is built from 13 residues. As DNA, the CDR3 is TGCAGCGTTGTTTTAGCCCTGGGGGCAGGGCAGTACTTC. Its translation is CSVVLALGAGQYF.

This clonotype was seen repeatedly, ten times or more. CDR3 protein: CASSVATSGSIGELFF. The CDR3 DNA follows: TGTGCCAGCAGCGTAGCGACTAGCGGGAGTATCGGGGAGCTGTTTTTT. V is TRBV9 and J is TRBJ2-2, with 12 bases that match TRBD2. This CDR3 has 16 residues. The trim removed 0 bases at V and 7 bases at J, leaving 4 bases unmatched. The germline gives CDR1 SGDLS, CDR2 YYNGEE.

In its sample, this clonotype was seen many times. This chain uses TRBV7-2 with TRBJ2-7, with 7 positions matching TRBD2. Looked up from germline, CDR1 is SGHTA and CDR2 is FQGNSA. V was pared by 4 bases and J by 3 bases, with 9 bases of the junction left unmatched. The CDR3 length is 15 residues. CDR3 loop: CASSSQSASGYEQYF. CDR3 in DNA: TGTGCCAGCAGCTCACAGTCGGCTAGCGGCTACGAGCAGTACTTC.

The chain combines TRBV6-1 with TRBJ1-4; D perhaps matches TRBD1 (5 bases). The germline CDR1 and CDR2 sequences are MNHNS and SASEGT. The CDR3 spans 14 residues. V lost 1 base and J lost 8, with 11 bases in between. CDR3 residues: CASSEGPGFEKLFF. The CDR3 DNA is TGTGCCAGCAGTGAAGGGCCAGGGTTCGAAAAACTGTTTTTT.

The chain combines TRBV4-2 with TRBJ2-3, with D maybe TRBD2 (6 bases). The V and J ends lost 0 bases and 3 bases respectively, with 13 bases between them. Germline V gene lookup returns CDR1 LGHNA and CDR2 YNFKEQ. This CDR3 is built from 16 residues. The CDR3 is CASSQDRTGVTDTQYF. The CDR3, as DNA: TGTGCCAGCAGCCAAGATAGGACGGGAGTTACAGATACGCAGTATTTT.

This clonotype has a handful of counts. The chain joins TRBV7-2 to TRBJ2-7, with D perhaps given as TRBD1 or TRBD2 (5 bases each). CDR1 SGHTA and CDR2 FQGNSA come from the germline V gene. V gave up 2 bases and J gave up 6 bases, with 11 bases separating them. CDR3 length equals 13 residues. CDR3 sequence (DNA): TGTGCCAGCAGCTTATCGAGGGGCCGCGAGCAGTACTTC. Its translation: CASSLSRGREQYF.

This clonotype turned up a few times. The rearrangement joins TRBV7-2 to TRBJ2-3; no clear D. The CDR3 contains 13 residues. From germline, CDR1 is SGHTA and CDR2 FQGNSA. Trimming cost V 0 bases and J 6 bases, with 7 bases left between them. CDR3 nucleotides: TGTGCCAGCAGCTTAGCGGGGTACGATACGCAGTATTTT. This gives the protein CASSLAGYDTQYF.

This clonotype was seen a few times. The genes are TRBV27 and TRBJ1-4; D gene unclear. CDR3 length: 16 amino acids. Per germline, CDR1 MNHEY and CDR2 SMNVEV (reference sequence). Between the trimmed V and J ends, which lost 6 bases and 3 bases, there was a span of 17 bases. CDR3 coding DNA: TGTGCCAGCAGCTTGGAGGGCCTGGGTGCTAATGAAAAACTGTTTTTT. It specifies CASSLEGLGANEKLFF.

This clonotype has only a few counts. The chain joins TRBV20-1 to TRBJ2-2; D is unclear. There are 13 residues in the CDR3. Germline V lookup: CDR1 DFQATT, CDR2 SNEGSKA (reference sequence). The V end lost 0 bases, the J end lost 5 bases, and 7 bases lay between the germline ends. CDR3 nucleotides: TGCAGTGCTAGAGACATAGCAACCGGGGAGCTGTTTTTT. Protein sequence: CSARDIATGELFF.

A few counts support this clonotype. In nucleotides, the CDR3 is TGTGCCAGCAGTAGACAGTTTTACAATGAGCAGTTCTTC. This translates into CASSRQFYNEQFF. The chain recombines TRBV6-2 or TRBV6-3 with TRBJ2-1; perhaps TRBD1 as D (5 bases). The CDR3 consists of 13 residues. The V gene lost 5 bases and the J gene lost 4 bases, with 9 bases spanning the gap. Germline assignment: CDR1 MNHEY and CDR2 SVGEGT.

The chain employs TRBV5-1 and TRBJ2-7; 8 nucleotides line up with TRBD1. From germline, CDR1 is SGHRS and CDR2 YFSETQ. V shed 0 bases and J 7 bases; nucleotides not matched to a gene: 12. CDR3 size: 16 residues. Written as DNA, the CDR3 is TGCGCCAGCAGCTTGGGGGGGGACAGGCGATCTGGAGAGCAGTACTTC. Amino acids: CASSLGGDRRSGEQYF.

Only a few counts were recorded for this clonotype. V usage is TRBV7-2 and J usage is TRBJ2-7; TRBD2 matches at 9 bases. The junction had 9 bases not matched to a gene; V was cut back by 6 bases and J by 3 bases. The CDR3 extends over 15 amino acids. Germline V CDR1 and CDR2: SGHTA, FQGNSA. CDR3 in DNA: TGTGCCAGCAGTCCGCGGCTAGCGGGGAACTACGAGCAGTACTTC. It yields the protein CASSPRLAGNYEQYF.